Sequencing of this T cell receptor (beta chain) was carried out in a study of control samples from healthy donors and cancer patients. Method: immunoSEQ multiplex PCR; TCRdb's copy keeps in-frame clones and lacks some. The data contain a few hundred thousand clones, around 90% of them seen just once; the ten biggest clones take up 5.5% to 7.5%. The source is a man aged 40-49 years with head and neck cancer. Source material: PBMCs.

The CDR3 DNA reads TGTGCCAGCAGCTTTGAAGGTGGCACTGAAGCTTTCTTT. Residues: CASSFEGGTEAFF. The J gene is TRBJ1-1, the V gene TRBV7-9; no firm D call. Germline V CDR1 and CDR2: SEHNR, FQNEAQ (reference sequence). The CDR3 runs to 13 residues. The V end lost 3 bases, the J end lost 4 bases, and 9 bases lay between the germline ends.